This T cell receptor (beta chain) comes out of a study of blood T cell repertoires in COVID-19. At the level of the study: The origin of the acute and convalescent COVID-19 samples was the United States, Italy and Spain.

Measured with immunoSEQ multiplex PCR; TCRdb has only the in-frame clones, and not every one. The sample records 80,000 to 100,000 clones, 65% to 90% being singletons. Germline CDR1 and CDR2: KGHSH and LQKENI. The CDR3 spans 13 residues. Trimming cost V 1 base and J 5 bases, with 8 bases left between them. The sequencing input was peripheral blood. The receptor's source is a woman older than 75 with active or convalescent COVID-19. The rearrangement links TRBV18 to TRBJ2-5; possible D gene TRBD1, 6 bases. The CDR3 DNA reads TGTGCCAGCTCACCACGGCAGGGGGAGACCCAGTACTTC. Translating it yields CASSPRQGETQYF.